This T cell receptor (beta chain) was observed in a study of blood T cell repertoires in COVID-19. Overall study: The study drew acute and convalescent COVID-19 samples from the United States, Italy and Spain. T cells, B-cell-depleted T cells, or PBMCs provided the cDNA or gDNA that served as material.

The germline V and J ends were trimmed by 8 bases and 4 bases, with 18 bases remaining between them. CDR3 size: 14 residues. Germline CDR1 KGHSH, CDR2 LQKENI. Source study methods: Using reference gene primer amplification, nucleated cell counts were estimated. The method was immunoSEQ multiplex PCR; TCRdb's version includes in-frame clones alone and lacks a portion of them. V and J calls and clone size are as listed in that table; D and trimming were resolved from the DNA. Of about 250,000 clones detected, approximately 88% appear once; the ten largest clones hold about 0.8%. The receptor comes from a woman between 25 and 40 years old with acute or convalescent COVID-19. Sequencing was done on a sample of peripheral blood. The gene calls are TRBV18 and TRBJ2-7, with D tentatively TRBD2 (5 bases). The CDR3 sequence is CASVPRGSLYEQYF. CDR3 bases: TGTGCCAGCGTCCCCCGGGGTTCCTTATACGAGCAGTACTTC.